The present entry profiles one TCR beta chain with its context. This clone's antigen is unknown. Base qualities are not at hand, and no much larger clone is one base apart. This entry comes from a study of CD8 T cells in Susac syndrome (dated by TCRdb to about 2019). With respect to the entire study: The study used repertoire sequencing to test whether antigen drove CD8+ T cell activation and differentiation in Susac syndrome. Findings and caveats that apply to the study as a whole: The TCR sequencing and HLA analysis was acknowledged to have included a relatively small number of individuals.

High-throughput TCR beta sequencing profiled peripheral blood CD8+ and CD4+ T cells from healthy donors, Susac syndrome patients and multiple sclerosis patients. Treatment-naive patients with stable or active relapsing-remitting disease fulfilling revised McDonald criteria were used as multiple sclerosis controls. Bulk CD8+ and CD4+ T cells were purified by magnetic negative isolation, whereas CD8+ TEMRA cells were enriched by FACS. Blood was drawn into EDTA tubes, processed within 24 hours, and PBMCs were isolated by density gradient centrifugation. PBMCs intended for TCR sequencing were frozen in liquid nitrogen and were later thawed in a 37 degrees C water bath. A purity of at least 90% was achieved for sorted or isolated CD4+, CD8+ and CD8+ TEMRA cells. RNA was extracted using the RNeasy kit, and roughly 0.5 to 1 microgram was reverse transcribed with random hexamers. TCR beta CDR3 regions were amplified with the immunoSEQ multiplex PCR assay covering 54 Vbeta and 13 Jbeta segments. To correct PCR amplification bias, a synthetic template baseline was used for both primer optimization and computational correction. As for the original processing: Reads were assigned to V, D and J genes according to IMGT and analyzed in immunoSEQ Analyzer, with only productive sequences retained. Clonality was calculated as one minus the Shannon entropy normalized by log2 of the number of productive unique sequences. For each patient and control, public and private clones were evaluated within the 100 most prevalent clones. A clone was defined as Susac-specific if it was absent from the healthy and MS cohorts, from roughly 990 published viral clones and from other ImmuneACCESS disease sequences. TCRdb reprocessing: public reads trimmed at Q25 with fastp, clones called with MiXCR, in-frame beta chains kept. Rows matching on CDR3 protein sequence are summarized as one entry with the most common DNA and genes. TCRdb's processing, not the study's, gives the V and J calls here. Present in this sample are about 210,000 distinct CDR3 sequences, approximately 95% of which were seen just once. The ten biggest clones cover 0.095% of the sample.

The CDR3 sequence holds 14 residues, the cysteine and phenylalanine included. Kept here is only the CDR3 DNA, which spans 42 bases and is read in frame from base 1. V and J are trimmed by 4 bases and 2 bases, and the gene matches miss 3 bases of the junction. From the germline V gene, CDR1 is SQVTM and CDR2 is ANQGSEA. Sequencing was done on a sample of CD4+ T cells from PBMCs. The TCR comes from a human donor with multiple sclerosis. This chain joins TRBV29-1 to TRBJ2-3; 10 central nucleotides agree with TRBD2. Here the CDR3 is given as CSVGTSGFTDTQYF. The bases read TGCAGCGTTGGGACTAGCGGATTCACAGATACGCAGTATTTT.